The T cell receptor (beta chain) described here comes from a study of blood T cell repertoires in COVID-19. About the study: Some COVID-19 samples were acute and others convalescent; all came from the United States, Italy and Spain. The analysed material was cDNA or gDNA that came from T cells, B-cell-depleted T cells, or PBMCs.

Original methodology: Reference gene primer amplification gave nucleated cell count estimates. The repertoire was sequenced with immunoSEQ multiplex PCR; TCRdb's copy has only in-frame clones and lacks some. The DNA gave D and trimming, while V, J and clone size come from that table. The sample consists of some 270,000 clones, about four fifths of them appearing once. The Seattle patients joined while their infection was active and were tracked longitudinally afterward. The CDR3 length is 14 residues. Trimming left V 1 base short and J 5 bases short, with 11 bases between. Germline values: CDR1 SGHVS, CDR2 FQNEAQ.

The TCR was taken from a person between 65 and 79 years old with COVID-19, enrolled during active disease. The V and J genes are TRBV7-8 and TRBJ2-5; perhaps TRBD1 as D (5 bases). The material sequenced was peripheral blood. In DNA form, the CDR3 reads TGTGCCAGCAGCTTAGGCAGGGTGAGGGAGACCCAGTACTTC. Translation gives CASSLGRVRETQYF.